This T cell receptor beta chain was sequenced during a study of blood T cell repertoires in COVID-19. Sequencing used immunoSEQ multiplex PCR; TCRdb keeps in-frame clones, though not all of them. The sample lists about 370,000 clones, roughly 90% seen once, with about 3% in the top ten. This clonotype was obtained from a woman aged 25-40 years with COVID-19, enrolled during active disease. Sequencing input: peripheral blood.

The CDR3 nucleotides are TGCGCCAGCAGCTTGTACGGGGAAAGCTACGAGCAGTACTTC. It codes for CASSLYGESYEQYF. This chain connects TRBV5-1 to TRBJ2-7; TRBD2 might be the D (5 bases). CDR1 and CDR2 from the germline V gene are SGHRS and YFSETQ. The CDR3 loop spans 14 amino acids. Trimming removed 1 base from V and 3 bases from J, with 11 bases in between.